This TCR beta chain was found in a study of cytomegalovirus exposure and HLA in healthy donors. 13 Jbeta primers and 60 Vbeta primers were used for the PCR. Measured with immunoSEQ multiplex PCR; TCRdb has only the in-frame clones, and not every one. The top ten clones hold over 3% of a sample with about 150,000 clones, about 80% of them seen once. Turning to this clone: Antigen: not known.

The V gene's germline CDR1 is SGHVS and CDR2 FQNEAQ. After removal of 0 bases from V and 2 bases from J, the junction contained 1 base not matched to a gene. This CDR3 is 14 amino acids long. General observations from the study: In an earlier analysis, about 90% or about 30%: the productive usage of most TCR beta V segments. Cytomegalovirus-associated status was assigned to 164 TCR beta chains. TRBV6-2, TRBV6-3 and some other V segments were unresolvable in 87-base-pair reads.

The rearrangement links TRBV7-8 to TRBJ2-7; TRBD1 aligns across 7 bases. This receptor was taken from a woman aged 40 to 50 in good health and CMV-seronegative. Sequencing was carried out using PBMCs. The chain's CDR3 is CASSLAGQPYEQYF. The CDR3 DNA reads as TGTGCCAGCAGCTTAGCGGGACAGCCCTACGAGCAGTACTTC.